The sequence of this T cell receptor (beta chain) was determined in a study of control samples from healthy donors and cancer patients. The CDR3 has 15 residues. V lost 4 bases and J 3 bases, leaving 17 bases between the germline ends. The germline V gene has CDR1 SGHDT and CDR2 YYEEEE. This clone was recorded once. TCRdb's table, derived via immunoSEQ multiplex PCR, lists solely in-frame clones and lacks some. The sample shows about 96,000 clones, 90% to 95% of them seen only once. This chain uses TRBV5-6 with TRBJ2-7, with D perhaps TRBD1 (6 bases). The specimen was blood. The receptor's source is a man younger than 35 in good health. DNA for the CDR3: TGTGCCAGCAGCGTATACCGGGACAAGAGCTACGAGCAGTACTTC. Encoded protein: CASSVYRDKSYEQYF.